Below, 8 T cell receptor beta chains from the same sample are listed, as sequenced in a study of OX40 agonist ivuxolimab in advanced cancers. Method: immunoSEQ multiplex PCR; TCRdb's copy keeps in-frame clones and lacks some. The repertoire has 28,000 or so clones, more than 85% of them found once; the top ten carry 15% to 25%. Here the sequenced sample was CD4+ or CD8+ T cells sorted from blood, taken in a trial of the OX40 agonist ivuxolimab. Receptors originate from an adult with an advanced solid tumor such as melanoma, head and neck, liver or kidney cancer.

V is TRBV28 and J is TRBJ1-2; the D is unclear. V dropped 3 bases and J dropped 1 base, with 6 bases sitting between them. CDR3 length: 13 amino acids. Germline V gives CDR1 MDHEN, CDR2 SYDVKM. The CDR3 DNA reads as TGTGCCAGCAGTTTTCAGGTTAACTATGGCTACACCTTC. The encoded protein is CASSFQVNYGYTF.

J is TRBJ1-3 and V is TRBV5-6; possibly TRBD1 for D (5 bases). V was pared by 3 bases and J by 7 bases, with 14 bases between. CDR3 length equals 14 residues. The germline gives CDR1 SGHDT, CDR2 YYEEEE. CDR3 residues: CASSWGGSFNTIYF. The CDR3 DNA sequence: TGTGCCAGCAGCTGGGGGGGAAGTTTCAACACCATATATTTT.

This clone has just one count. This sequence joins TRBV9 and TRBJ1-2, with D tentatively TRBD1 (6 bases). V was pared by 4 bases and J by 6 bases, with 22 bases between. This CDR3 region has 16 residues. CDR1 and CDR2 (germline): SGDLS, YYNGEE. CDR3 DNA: TGTGCCAGCAGCTCAGGAGCCTCGTCCGGGGGCGATGGCTACACCTTC. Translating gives CASSSGASSGGDGYTF.

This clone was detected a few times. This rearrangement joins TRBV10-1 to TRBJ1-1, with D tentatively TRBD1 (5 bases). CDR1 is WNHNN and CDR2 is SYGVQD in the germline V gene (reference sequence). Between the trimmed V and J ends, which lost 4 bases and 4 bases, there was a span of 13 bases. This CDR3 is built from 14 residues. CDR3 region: CASSAGRVITEAFF. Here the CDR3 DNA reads TGCGCCAGCAGTGCCGGCAGGGTGATCACTGAAGCTTTCTTT.

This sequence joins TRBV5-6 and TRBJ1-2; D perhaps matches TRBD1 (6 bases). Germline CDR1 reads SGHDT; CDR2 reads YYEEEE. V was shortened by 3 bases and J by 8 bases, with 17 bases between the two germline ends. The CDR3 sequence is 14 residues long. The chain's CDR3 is CASSYPARGGGYTF. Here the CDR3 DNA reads TGTGCCAGCAGCTACCCCGCCAGGGGCGGCGGCTACACCTTC.

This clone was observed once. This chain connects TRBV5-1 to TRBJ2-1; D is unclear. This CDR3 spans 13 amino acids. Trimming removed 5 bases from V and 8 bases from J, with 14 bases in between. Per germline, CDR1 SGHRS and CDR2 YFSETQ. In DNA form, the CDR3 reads TGCGCCAGCAGTCTGGGTGTTGTCGATGAGCAGTTCTTC. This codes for CASSLGVVDEQFF.

The CDR3 DNA reads TGTGCCACCTCACCAGGGGTAGGCTACGAGCAGTACTTC. It is translated as CATSPGVGYEQYF. The chain carries TRBV6-6 and TRBJ2-7; tentative D call: TRBD1 (6 bases). Germline V gene sequence: CDR1 MNHNY, CDR2 SVGAGI (reference sequence). This CDR3 spans 13 amino acids. With 10 bases removed from V and 3 bases from J, the gap between germline ends came to 16 bases.

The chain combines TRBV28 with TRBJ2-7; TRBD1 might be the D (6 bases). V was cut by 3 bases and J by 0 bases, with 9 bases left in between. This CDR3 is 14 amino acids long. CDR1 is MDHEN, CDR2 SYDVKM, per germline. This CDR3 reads CASSFRGSSYEQYF. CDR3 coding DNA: TGTGCCAGCAGTTTCAGGGGCAGCTCCTACGAGCAGTACTTC.